This note documents a single TCR beta chain sequence. Its antigen is as yet unknown. This specimen includes other DNA sequences encoding the same CDR3. The germline CDR1 and CDR2 sequences are KGHSH and LQKENI. The length of the CDR3 is 13 residues. Trimming cost V 3 bases and J 4 bases, with 9 bases left between them. Execution of the assay was at deep level. Assay: immunoSEQ multiplex PCR; the TCRdb copy retains only in-frame clones and omits some. The repertoire holds 2 million to 2.5 million clones, with over 85% as singletons. The data were taken from a study of shared clonotypes between healthy human individuals. General study findings and limits: Relative to memory subsets, naive subsets generally showed larger estimated richness.

Free of recent acute infections or vaccinations, the donors were healthy HIV-negative adults. CD45RA+ naive and CD45RA-negative memory subsets were separated from CD4+ cells. The specimen was naive CD4+ T cells from PBMCs. Subset denoted: CD45RA+ positively selected. The origin of this receptor is a young man in good health. Some clones in this sample may be carry-over from other donors' samples. The V gene is TRBV18, the J gene TRBJ1-1, with D unclear. The CDR3 protein is CASSPGSGTEAFF. Here the CDR3 DNA reads TGTGCCAGCTCACCGGGGTCTGGCACTGAAGCTTTCTTT. Variable domain in full (rest from reference TRBV18 and TRBJ1-1): NAGVMQNPRHLVRRRGQEARLRCSPMKGHSHVYWYRQLPEEGLKFMVYLQKENIIDESGMPKERFSAEFPKEGPSILRIQQVVRGDSAAYFCASSPGSGTEAFFGQGTRLTVV.